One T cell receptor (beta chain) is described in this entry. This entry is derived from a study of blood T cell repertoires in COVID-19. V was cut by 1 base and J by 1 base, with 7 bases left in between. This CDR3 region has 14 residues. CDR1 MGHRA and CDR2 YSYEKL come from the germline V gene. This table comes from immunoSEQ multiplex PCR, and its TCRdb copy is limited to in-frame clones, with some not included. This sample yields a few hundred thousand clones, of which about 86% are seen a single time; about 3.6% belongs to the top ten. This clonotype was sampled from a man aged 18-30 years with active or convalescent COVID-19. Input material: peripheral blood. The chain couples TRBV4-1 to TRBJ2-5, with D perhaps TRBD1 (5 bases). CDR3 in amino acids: CASSQVDSQETQYF. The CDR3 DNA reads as TGCGCCAGCAGCCAAGTCGACAGCCAAGAGACCCAGTACTTC.